What follows are 5 T cell receptor beta chains derived from one specimen sequenced in a study of T cells after yellow fever vaccination. Each CDR3 protein is one row after TCRdb ran MiXCR on the 5' RACE reads. The table has over 65,000 distinct CDR3 sequences, about 14% seen once; the top ten hold 20% to 25%. The sequenced sample was CD8+ T cells not binding an NS4B(214-222) dextramer, sorted from PBMCs, obtained roughly 20 days after the first yellow fever vaccination. These receptors all come from a man aged 18 to 30 who received the YFV17D yellow fever vaccine.

This clonotype was found a few times. The chain couples TRBV5-5 to TRBJ2-1, with a weak D call TRBD2 (5 bases). The V end lost 1 base, the J end lost 5 bases, and 13 bases lay between the germline ends. The CDR3 consists of 15 residues. Germline CDR1 is SGHKS and CDR2 is YYEKEE (reference sequence). The CDR3, as DNA: TGTGCCAGCAGCTTGTACGGGAACCAAAACAATGAGCAGTTCTTC. Residues: CASSLYGNQNNEQFF.

The chain is built from TRBV27 and TRBJ1-6; D remains ambiguous. The V gene's germline CDR1 is MNHEY and CDR2 SMNVEV (reference sequence). V dropped 3 bases and J dropped 8 bases, with 11 bases sitting between them. The CDR3 covers 14 residues. CDR3 nucleotides: TGTGCCAGCAGTTTTTTGACAACCCATTCACCCCTCCACTTT. It encodes CASSFLTTHSPLHF.

The chain employs TRBV9 and TRBJ2-3, with D possibly matching TRBD2 (5 bases). Germline CDR1 is SGDLS and CDR2 is YYNGEE. V was cut by 3 bases and J by 2 bases, with 13 bases left in between. The CDR3 length is 15 residues. In nucleotides, the CDR3 is TGTGCCAGCAGCGGTCCCGGGGAGAACACAGATACGCAGTATTTT. Its protein is CASSGPGENTDTQYF.

This clonotype was counted between two and nine times. This chain uses TRBV5-1 with TRBJ2-7, with no clear D. V was cut by 1 base and J by 2 bases, with 7 bases left in between. CDR3 length: 13 residues. CDR1 is SGHRS and CDR2 is YFSETQ in the germline V gene. CDR3 residues: CASSLTNAYEQYF. CDR3 bases: TGCGCCAGCAGCTTGACAAATGCCTACGAGCAGTACTTC.

This clonotype was counted a few times. V and J are TRBV5-5 and TRBJ1-1; D call uncertain. This CDR3 is 11 amino acids long. Trimming took off 6 bases at V and 7 bases at J, with 10 bases between the two ends. Germline CDR1 SGHKS, CDR2 YYEKEE (reference sequence). The CDR3: CASTEYSEAFF. The CDR3 coding sequence is TGTGCCAGCACCGAGTACAGTGAAGCTTTCTTT.